These T cell receptor beta chains were read from a single sample in a study of blood T cell repertoires in COVID-19. The table came from immunoSEQ multiplex PCR; TCRdb's copy has only in-frame clones and leaves some out. The sample lists about 44,000 clones, approximately 79% occurring once. Sequenced input: peripheral blood. The source of these receptors is a human donor in a cohort sampled during active COVID-19. CDR3s include the opening cysteine and the closing phenylalanine or tryptophan. Each record gives: J gene, clone size, V gene, D gene, CDR3 DNA, CDR3 protein. The D gene is left open where the match is weak. Expanded clones get a size class; other rows say once, few or many, or leave the size out.

J: TRBJ1-3
size: -
V: TRBV9
D: -
DNA: TGTGCCAGCAGCGTAGGCCCGACAGGCGCCGGAAACACCATATATTTT
CDR3: CASSVGPTGAGNTIYF

J: TRBJ2-5
size: -
V: TRBV5-1
D: TRBD2
DNA: TGCGCCAGCAGCTTATATAGCGGGCAAGAGACCCAGTACTTC
CDR3: CASSLYSGQETQYF

J: TRBJ2-2
size: -
V: TRBV6-4
D: TRBD1
DNA: TGTGCCAGCAGGGGACAGGGGATCGGGGAGCTGTTTTTT
CDR3: CASRGQGIGELFF

J: TRBJ2-7
size: -
V: TRBV5-1
D: -
DNA: TGCGCCAGCAGCCCCCAGGGAGGATCCTCCTACGAGCAGTACTTC
CDR3: CASSPQGGSSYEQYF

J: TRBJ2-3
size: few
V: TRBV7-9
D: TRBD1
DNA: TGTGCCAGCAGCAGAGGACAGGGGGCCTTCACAGATACGCAGTATTTT
CDR3: CASSRGQGAFTDTQYF

J: TRBJ1-3
size: -
V: TRBV3-1/TRBV3-2
D: -
DNA: TGTGCCAGCAGCCAAGAGACACTCTATGGAAACACCATATATTTT
CDR3: CASSQETLYGNTIYF

J: TRBJ1-1
size: -
V: TRBV6-2/TRBV6-3
D: -
DNA: TGTGCCAGCAGTTACACCCCCGGGTTCACTGAAGCTTTCTTT
CDR3: CASSYTPGFTEAFF

J: TRBJ2-7
size: -
V: TRBV7-8
D: -
DNA: TGTGCCAGCAGCTTAGACCTTGCGGGCGAGCAGTACTTC
CDR3: CASSLDLAGEQYF

J: TRBJ2-1
size: -
V: TRBV29-1
D: TRBD2
DNA: TGCAGCGGGAGACTAGCGGGGTCCTACAATGAGCAGTTCTTC
CDR3: CSGRLAGSYNEQFF

J: TRBJ1-3
size: few
V: TRBV11-2
D: TRBD1
DNA: TGTGCCAGCAGCTTTCCGACAGGGCCAAGCTCTGGAAACACCATATATTTT
CDR3: CASSFPTGPSSGNTIYF